This T cell receptor beta chain was retrieved from a study of CD8 T cells in Susac syndrome. Peripheral blood CD8+ and CD4+ T cells were profiled by TCR beta sequencing. The patients serving as multiple sclerosis controls were treatment-naive. They had stable or active relapsing-remitting disease and fulfilled revised McDonald criteria. This CDR3 is 15 amino acids long. Trimming cost V 4 bases and J 9 bases; bases outside gene matches: 9. The authors reverse transcribed roughly 0.5 to 1 ug RNA with random hexamers. immunoSEQ multiplex PCR amplified TCR beta CDR3 across 54 Vbeta, 13 Jbeta. TCRdb used MiXCR to reprocess the immunoSEQ multiplex PCR reads, holding one entry per CDR3 protein. The sample includes 150,000 to 200,000 distinct CDR3 sequences, around 94% of them seen just once.

The sequencing sample was made of CD4+ T cells from PBMCs. This chain joins TRBV12-3 or TRBV12-4 and TRBJ2-1; 10 bases agree with TRBD2. This clonotype was obtained from a human donor with multiple sclerosis. The CDR3: CASSSGSGRSGEQFF. DNA for the CDR3: TGTGCCAGCAGTTCGGGTAGCGGGAGGTCTGGTGAGCAGTTCTTC.